These T cell receptor beta chains were read from a single sample in a study of PD-L1 blockade in urothelial cancer. Clones were sequenced by immunoSEQ multiplex PCR, and TCRdb holds only the in-frame ones, with some missing. The data show roughly 16,000 clones, 75% to 90% seen once. Sequences were derived from PBMCs, sampled around atezolizumab (anti-PD-L1) treatment. The receptors were gathered from a man in his 70s with urothelial cancer. Each CDR3 is given with its conserved first and last residue. D genes are given only for firm matches. Part of the rows lack a size; the others show once, few, many or a class for expanded clones.

clone size	D gene	V gene	J gene	CDR3 protein	CDR3 DNA
-	TRBD1	TRBV7-9	TRBJ2-5	CASSPPQGEAEETQYF	TGTGCCAGCAGCCCTCCTCAGGGGGAAGCAGAAGAGACCCAGTACTTC
-	-	TRBV21-1	TRBJ1-2	CASSSRTGGPYGYTF	TGTGCCAGCAGCTCCCGGACAGGGGGCCCGTATGGCTACACCTTC
-	-	TRBV10-1	TRBJ2-3	CASSDAGGTDTQYF	TGCGCCAGCAGTGATGCAGGGGGCACAGATACGCAGTATTTT
-	-	TRBV6-6	TRBJ2-2	CASRPNAGANTGELFF	TGTGCCAGCAGGCCGAACGCGGGTGCGAACACCGGGGAGCTGTTTTTT
-	TRBD2	TRBV9	TRBJ2-7	CASSVAASGDYEQYF	TGTGCCAGCAGCGTAGCGGCTAGCGGGGACTACGAGCAGTACTTC
-	-	TRBV7-2	TRBJ2-1	CASSSWTGENEQFF	TGTGCCAGCAGCTCATGGACGGGGGAAAATGAGCAGTTCTTC
-	-	TRBV5-6	TRBJ2-7	CASSLGLSSYEQYF	TGTGCCAGCAGCTTGGGACTAAGCTCCTACGAGCAGTACTTC
-	-	TRBV6-1	TRBJ2-6	CASSEWPINSGANVLTF	TGTGCCAGCAGTGAATGGCCAATCAACTCTGGGGCCAACGTCCTGACTTTC
-	TRBD1	TRBV5-1	TRBJ2-6	CASRAGGYPSGANVLTF	TGCGCCAGCAGAGCAGGGGGCTATCCCTCTGGGGCCAACGTCCTGACTTTC
-	TRBD2	TRBV6-5	TRBJ2-2	CASSLRLAGITGELFF	TGTGCCAGCAGTTTAAGACTAGCGGGGATCACCGGGGAGCTGTTTTTT
-	TRBD1	TRBV6-6	TRBJ1-3	CASSTDRASGNTIYF	TGTGCCAGCAGTACTGACAGGGCGTCGGGAAACACCATATATTTT
once	-	TRBV18	TRBJ1-1	CASSPPGATQNTEAFF	TGTGCCAGCTCACCACCGGGTGCGACTCAGAACACTGAAGCTTTCTTT
-	TRBD2	TRBV9	TRBJ2-5	CASSVAGGQETQYF	TGTGCCAGCAGCGTTGCGGGGGGGCAAGAGACCCAGTACTTC
few	TRBD1	TRBV27	TRBJ2-1	CASSSTGEGYDEQFF	TGTGCCAGCAGTTCTACAGGGGAAGGGTATGATGAGCAGTTCTTC
-	TRBD2	TRBV27	TRBJ2-3	CASSSPRARGFTDTQYF	TGTGCCAGCAGTTCCCCTCGGGCGCGGGGGTTCACAGATACGCAGTATTTT
-	-	TRBV6-1	TRBJ2-6	CASSDGGSGANVLTF	TGTGCCAGCAGTGACGGGGGATCCGGGGCCAACGTCCTGACTTTC
-	-	TRBV2	TRBJ1-2	CASSEGVGDEYGYTF	TGTGCCAGCAGTGAAGGCGTAGGGGATGAATACGGCTACACCTTC
-	-	TRBV5-1	TRBJ2-5	CASTTLGLPAETQYF	TGCGCCAGTACAACTCTGGGGCTACCTGCAGAGACCCAGTACTTC
-	-	TRBV18	TRBJ1-2	CASSPQSGSGDYGYTF	TGTGCCAGCTCACCACAATCGGGCAGCGGGGACTATGGCTACACCTTC
once	-	TRBV29-1	TRBJ1-2	CSVEEEGTLIYGYTF	TGCAGCGTTGAAGAGGAGGGGACGCTAATCTATGGCTACACCTTC
-	-	TRBV4-1	TRBJ2-5	CASSQEGNGGWETQYF	TGCGCCAGCAGCCAAGAGGGTAACGGGGGTTGGGAGACCCAGTACTTC
-	TRBD1	TRBV28	TRBJ2-5	CASSSWTGFVTKQETQYF	TGTGCCAGCAGTTCCTGGACAGGTTTCGTCACTAAACAAGAGACCCAGTACTTC
-	-	TRBV7-6	TRBJ2-5	CASSAGLYPQETQYF	TGTGCCAGCAGCGCGGGCCTGTACCCCCAAGAGACCCAGTACTTC